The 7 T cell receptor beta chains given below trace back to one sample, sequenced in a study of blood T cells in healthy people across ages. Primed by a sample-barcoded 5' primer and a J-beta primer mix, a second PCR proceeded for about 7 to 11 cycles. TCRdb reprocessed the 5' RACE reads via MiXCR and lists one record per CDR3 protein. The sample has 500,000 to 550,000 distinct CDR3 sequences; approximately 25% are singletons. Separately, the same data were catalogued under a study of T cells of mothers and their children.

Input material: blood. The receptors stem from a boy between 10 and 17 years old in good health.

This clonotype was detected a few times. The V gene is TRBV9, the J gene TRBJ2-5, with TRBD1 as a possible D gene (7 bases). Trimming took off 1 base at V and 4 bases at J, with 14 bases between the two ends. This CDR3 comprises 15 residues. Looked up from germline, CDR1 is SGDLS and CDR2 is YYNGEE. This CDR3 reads CASSVPGGGGETQYF. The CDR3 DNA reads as TGTGCCAGCAGCGTACCCGGAGGGGGCGGAGAGACCCAGTACTTC.

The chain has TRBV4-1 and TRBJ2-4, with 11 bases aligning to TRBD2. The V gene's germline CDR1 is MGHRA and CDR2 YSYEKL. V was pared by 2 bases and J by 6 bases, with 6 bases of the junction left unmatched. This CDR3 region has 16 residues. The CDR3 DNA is TGCGCCAGCAGCCAACCGACTAGCGGGAAGGGAAACATTCAGTACTTC. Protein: CASSQPTSGKGNIQYF.

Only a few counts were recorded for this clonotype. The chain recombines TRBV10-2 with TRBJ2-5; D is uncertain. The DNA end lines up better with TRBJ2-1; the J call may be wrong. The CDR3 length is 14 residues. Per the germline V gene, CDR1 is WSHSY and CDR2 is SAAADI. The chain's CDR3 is CASTSQYRHNEQFF. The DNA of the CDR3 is TGCGCCAGCACATCACAGTATCGACACAATGAGCAGTTCTTC.

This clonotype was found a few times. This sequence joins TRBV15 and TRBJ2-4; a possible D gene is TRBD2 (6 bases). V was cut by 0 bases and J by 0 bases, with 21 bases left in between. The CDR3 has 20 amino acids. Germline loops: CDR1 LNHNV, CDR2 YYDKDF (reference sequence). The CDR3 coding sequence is TGTGCCACCAGCAGAGATCGAGGGCTTCCTAGCGAACTAGCCAAAAACATTCAGTACTTC. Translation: CATSRDRGLPSELAKNIQYF.

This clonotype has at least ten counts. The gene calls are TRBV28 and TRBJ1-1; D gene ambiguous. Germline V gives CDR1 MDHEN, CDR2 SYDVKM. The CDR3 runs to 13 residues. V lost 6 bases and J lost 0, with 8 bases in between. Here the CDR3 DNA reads TGTGCCAGCAGAAACAGTTTGAACACTGAAGCTTTCTTT. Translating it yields CASRNSLNTEAFF.

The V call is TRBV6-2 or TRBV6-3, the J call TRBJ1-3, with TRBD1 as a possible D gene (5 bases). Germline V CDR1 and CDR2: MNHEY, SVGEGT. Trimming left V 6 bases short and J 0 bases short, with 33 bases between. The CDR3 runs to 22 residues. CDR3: CASSPGDRDRWGPYISGNTIYF. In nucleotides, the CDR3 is TGTGCCAGCAGCCCGGGGGACCGGGACCGCTGGGGACCATACATCTCTGGAAACACCATATATTTT.

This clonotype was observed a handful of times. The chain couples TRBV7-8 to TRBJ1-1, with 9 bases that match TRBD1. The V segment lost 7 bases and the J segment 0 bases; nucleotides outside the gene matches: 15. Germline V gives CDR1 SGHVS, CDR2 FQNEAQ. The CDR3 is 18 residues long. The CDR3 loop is CASTLIAGGTGMNTEAFF. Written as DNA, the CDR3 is TGTGCCAGCACCCTAATAGCAGGGGGGACAGGGATGAACACTGAAGCTTTCTTT.